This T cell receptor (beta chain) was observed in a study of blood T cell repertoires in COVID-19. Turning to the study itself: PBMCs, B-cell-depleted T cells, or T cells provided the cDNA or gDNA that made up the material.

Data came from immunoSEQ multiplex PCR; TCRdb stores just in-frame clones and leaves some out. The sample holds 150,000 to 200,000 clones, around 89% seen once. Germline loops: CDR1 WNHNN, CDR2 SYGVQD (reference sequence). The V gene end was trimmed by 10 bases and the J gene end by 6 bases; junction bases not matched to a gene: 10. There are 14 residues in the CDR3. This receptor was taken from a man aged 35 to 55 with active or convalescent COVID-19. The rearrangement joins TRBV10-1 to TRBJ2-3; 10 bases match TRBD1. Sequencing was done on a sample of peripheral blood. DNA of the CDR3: TGCGCCACTTTCGGACAGGGGGTTTCCGATACGCAGTATTTT. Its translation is CATFGQGVSDTQYF.